The sequence of this T cell receptor beta chain was determined in a study of blood T cell repertoires in COVID-19. Whole-study context: Italy, Spain and the United States were the sources of the convalescent and acute COVID-19 samples. T cells, B-cell-depleted T cells, or PBMCs supplied cDNA or gDNA.

Per the authors' pipeline: Amplification of reference gene primers was used by the study to estimate nucleated cell counts. Repertoires were generated with immunoSEQ multiplex PCR, while TCRdb's copy carries only in-frame clones and drops some. Clone size and V and J calls were adopted from that table, with D and trimming inferred from the DNA. The sample lists roughly 84,000 clones; roughly 80% were seen once. V lost 1 base to trimming and J lost 4 bases, with 16 bases between them. The CDR3 length is 16 residues. The germline V gene has CDR1 MNHEY and CDR2 SMNVEV (reference sequence). Material for sequencing was peripheral blood. This chain links TRBV27 with TRBJ1-1, with D possibly being TRBD1 (6 bases). The sequence was collected from a woman of 80 years or more with acute or convalescent COVID-19. The CDR3: CASSLFGRGGSTEAFF. CDR3 DNA: TGTGCCAGCAGTTTATTCGGCAGGGGTGGGAGCACTGAAGCTTTCTTT.